The 31 T cell receptor beta chains below come from one sample, sequenced in a study of cytomegalovirus exposure and HLA in healthy donors. The PCR contained 60 Vbeta and 13 Jbeta primers. Using immunoSEQ multiplex PCR, the repertoire was profiled, and TCRdb retains in-frame clones only, with some absent. The sample lists approximately 170,000 clones, just over 75% occurring once. Sequenced material: PBMCs. These receptors originate from a man aged 35-49 years in good health and CMV-seronegative.

This chain links TRBV6-6 with TRBJ1-2; weak D call: TRBD1 (6 bases). The CDR3 sequence is 16 residues long. Germline V gene lookup returns CDR1 MNHNY and CDR2 SVGAGI (reference sequence). Between the trimmed V and J ends, which lost 6 bases and 2 bases, there was a span of 19 bases. CDR3 loop: CASRDDRRWRNYGYTF. In DNA, the CDR3 is TGTGCCAGCAGAGATGACAGGAGATGGAGGAACTATGGCTACACCTTC.

The chain links TRBV5-1 to TRBJ1-1; D might be TRBD1 (6 bases). Germline lookup yields CDR1 SGHRS and CDR2 YFSETQ. V shed 3 bases and J shed 11 bases, with 11 bases lying between them. The CDR3 runs to 11 residues. The CDR3 sequence is CASSSTGIAFF. DNA of the CDR3: TGCGCCAGCAGCTCAACAGGGATTGCTTTCTTT.

This chain uses TRBV5-1 with TRBJ1-2; a weak D match, TRBD1 (5 bases). The germline V gene encodes CDR1 SGHRS and CDR2 YFSETQ. The CDR3 runs 14 residues. Trimming shortened V by 8 bases and J by 0 bases, and 14 bases separated the two germline ends. CDR3 in amino acids: CARNKGLTNYGYTF. The DNA of the CDR3 is TGCGCCAGAAACAAGGGGCTTACTAACTATGGCTACACCTTC. Complete variable domain (other parts from reference TRBV5-1 and TRBJ1-2): KAGVTQTPRYLIKTRGQQVTLSCSPISGHRSVSWYQQTPGQGLQFLFEYFSETQRNKGNFPGRFSGRQFSNSRSEMNVSTLELGDSALYLCARNKGLTNYGYTFGSGTRLTVV.

The chain combines TRBV19 with TRBJ2-7; TRBD1 agrees at 7 bases. Germline V gene data show CDR1 as LNHDA and CDR2 as SQIVND (reference sequence). The CDR3 runs 15 residues. V lost 5 bases to trimming and J lost 5 bases; unmatched junction nucleotides: 12. The CDR3 loop is CASSRRDSLRNEQYF. The CDR3 DNA reads as TGTGCCAGTAGTCGACGGGACAGCCTACGTAACGAGCAGTACTTC.

This rearrangement joins TRBV5-1 to TRBJ2-1; 7 positions match TRBD2. Germline V gives CDR1 SGHRS, CDR2 YFSETQ. This CDR3 has 14 amino acids. With V trimmed by 2 bases and J by 7 bases, 6 bases remained unmatched. The CDR3 nucleotides read TGCGCCAGCAGCTTAACGGGAGGTAGTAATGAGCAGTTCTTC. It yields the protein CASSLTGGSNEQFF.

The gene calls are TRBV30 and TRBJ1-5, with 11 bases lining up with TRBD1. The CDR3 has 14 residues. Germline CDR1 GTSNPN, CDR2 SVGIG (reference sequence). V shed 2 bases, J shed 9 bases, and the junction held 6 bases outside the gene matches. CDR3 nucleotide sequence: TGTGCCTGGAGTCCGGGACAGGGGGTACGGCCCCAGCATTTT. It is translated as CAWSPGQGVRPQHF. Filled out from reference TRBV30 and TRBJ1-5, the complete variable domain reads SQTIHQWPATLVQPVGSPLSLECTVEGTSNPNLYWYRQAAGRGLQLLFYSVGIGQISSEVPQNLSASRPQDRQFILSSKKLLLSDSGFYLCAWSPGQGVRPQHFGDGTRLSIL.

The chain joins TRBV13 to TRBJ2-3; 9 bases are a match to TRBD2. In germline, CDR1 is PRHDT, CDR2 FYEKMQ (reference sequence). This CDR3 contains 17 residues. The ends lost 0 bases at V and 6 bases at J; junction bases unmatched: 10. CDR3 loop: CASSLGGRAGGGDTQYF. In nucleotides, the CDR3 is TGTGCCAGCAGCTTAGGTGGGCGGGCGGGAGGGGGGGATACGCAGTATTTT. Based on the CDR3 plus reference TRBV13 and TRBJ2-3, the full variable domain is AAGVIQSPRHLIKEKRETATLKCYPIPRHDTVYWYQQGPGQDPQFLISFYEKMQSDKGSIPDRFSAQQFSDYHSELNMSSLELGDSALYFCASSLGGRAGGGDTQYFGPGTRLTVL.

Worth noting for this clone: This specimen includes other DNA sequences encoding the same CDR3. The gene calls are TRBV6-5 and TRBJ2-7, with TRBD2 matching 10 bases. In germline, CDR1 is MNHEY, CDR2 SVGAGI. The V and J ends lost 0 bases and 2 bases, in that order; junction bases with no gene match: 1. The CDR3 has 15 amino acids. DNA for the CDR3: TGTGCCAGCAGTTACTCAACTAGCGGGACCTACGAGCAGTACTTC. Protein sequence: CASSYSTSGTYEQYF.

This chain joins TRBV4-1 and TRBJ2-7; D is undetermined. The germline V and J ends were trimmed by 4 bases and 3 bases, with 4 bases remaining between them. CDR1 is MGHRA and CDR2 is YSYEKL in the germline V gene. This CDR3 region has 11 residues. The CDR3 here is CASSRYYEQYF. The CDR3, as DNA: TGCGCCAGCAGCCGTTACTACGAGCAGTACTTC.

The V and J genes are TRBV10-3 and TRBJ2-7; a weak D match, TRBD1 (7 bases). Per germline, CDR1 ENHRY and CDR2 SYGVKD. Trimming removed 2 bases from V and 6 bases from J, with 11 bases in between. The CDR3 consists of 13 residues. DNA of the CDR3: TGTGCCATCAGTGAGGGACAGGAGGGCGAGCAGTACGTC. It translates to CAISEGQEGEQYV.

The J gene is TRBJ1-1, the V gene TRBV12-5; D is perhaps TRBD1 (6 bases). Trimming took off 3 bases at V and 1 base at J, with 6 bases between the two ends. Germline V gene lookup returns CDR1 LGHNT and CDR2 FRNRAP. This CDR3 has 13 residues. CDR3 protein: CASGLGGNTEAFF. For the CDR3, the DNA is TGTGCTAGTGGTTTAGGGGGGAACACTGAAGCTTTCTTT.

This clone was recorded a few times. The chain combines TRBV15 with TRBJ1-4, with D possibly matching TRBD1 (6 bases). V lost 1 base and J 7 bases, leaving 13 bases between the germline ends. The germline CDR1 and CDR2 sequences are LNHNV and YYDKDF (reference sequence). CDR3 size: 15 residues. The CDR3 sequence: CATSRVAGEGEKLFF. The CDR3 coding sequence is TGTGCCACCAGCAGAGTTGCAGGGGAGGGTGAAAAACTGTTTTTT. Full variable domain (rest looked up from reference TRBV15 and TRBJ1-4): DAMVIQNPRYQVTQFGKPVTLSCSQTLNHNVMYWYQQKSSQAPKLLFHYYDKDFNNEADTPDNFQSRRPNTSFCFLDIRSPGLGDTAMYLCATSRVAGEGEKLFFGSGTQLSVL.

This chain links TRBV5-5 with TRBJ2-1; 7 bases line up with TRBD2. V was pared by 1 base and J by 5 bases, with 6 bases of the junction left unmatched. Per the germline V gene, CDR1 is SGHKS and CDR2 is YYEKEE (reference sequence). The CDR3 is 15 amino acids. The CDR3 loop is CASSLRLAVHNEQFF. In nucleotides, the CDR3 is TGTGCCAGCAGCTTGAGACTAGCAGTCCACAATGAGCAGTTCTTC.

The chain combines TRBV10-3 with TRBJ1-2, with D possibly matching TRBD1 (5 bases). CDR3 length: 12 amino acids. CDR1 ENHRY and CDR2 SYGVKD come from the germline V gene. The germline V and J ends were trimmed by 6 bases and 7 bases, with 12 bases remaining between them. CDR3: CAISGGRGGYTF. The CDR3 DNA reads as TGTGCCATCAGCGGGGGACGAGGTGGCTACACCTTC.

The chain carries TRBV10-3 and TRBJ2-7; D is undetermined. The germline gives CDR1 ENHRY, CDR2 SYGVKD. CDR3 length equals 11 residues. V gave up 6 bases and J gave up 2 bases, with 5 bases separating them. The CDR3 protein is CAISPAYEQYF. The CDR3 DNA reads as TGTGCCATCAGCCCCGCCTACGAGCAGTACTTC.

V usage is TRBV2 and J usage is TRBJ2-7; possible D gene TRBD1, 6 bases. The germline V and J ends were trimmed by 5 bases and 3 bases, with 20 bases remaining between them. Germline V lookup: CDR1 SNHLY, CDR2 FYNNEI. The CDR3 covers 16 residues. CDR3 nucleotide sequence: TGTGCCAGCAGTCCAGTCGAGGGGGACACCCACTACGAGCAGTACTTC. It is translated as CASSPVEGDTHYEQYF.

V gene TRBV7-2 combines with J gene TRBJ2-1; unclear D gene. From germline, CDR1 is SGHTA and CDR2 FQGNSA. V lost 3 bases and J 9 bases, leaving 12 bases between the germline ends. The length of the CDR3 is 13 residues. The DNA of the CDR3 is TGTGCCAGCAGCTTTATGAACGTCGGTGAGCAGTTCTTC. Its protein is CASSFMNVGEQFF. Looking up the rest from reference TRBV7-2 and TRBJ2-1 gives the full variable domain: GAGVSQSPSNKVTEKGKDVELRCDPISGHTALYWYRQSLGQGLEFLIYFQGNSAPDKSGLPSDRFSAERTGGSVSTLTIQRTQQEDSAVYLCASSFMNVGEQFFGPGTRLTVL.

The genes are TRBV9 and TRBJ2-3, with a possible D match to TRBD1 (5 bases). The germline V gene encodes CDR1 SGDLS and CDR2 YYNGEE. This CDR3 is 13 amino acids long. Trimming removed 0 bases from V and 8 bases from J, with 10 bases in between. CDR3 DNA sequence: TGTGCCAGCAGCGTAGAGGGGTTAGGTACGCAGTATTTT. It is translated as CASSVEGLGTQYF.

This chain links TRBV6-6 with TRBJ1-5; possibly TRBD1 for D (6 bases). Between the trimmed V and J ends, which lost 8 bases and 2 bases, there was a span of 13 bases. Germline lookup yields CDR1 MNHNY and CDR2 SVGAGI (reference sequence). The CDR3 has 14 amino acids. The CDR3 region is CASVRGLGNQPQHF. The CDR3 nucleotides are TGTGCCAGCGTCAGGGGTTTAGGCAATCAGCCCCAGCATTTT.

The J gene is TRBJ2-1, the V gene TRBV7-2; 10 bases map to TRBD2. The CDR3 contains 15 residues. V shed 5 bases and J 3 bases; nucleotides not matched to a gene: 4. CDR1 is SGHTA, CDR2 FQGNSA, per germline. DNA of the CDR3: TGTGCCAGCAGCATTAGCGGGGGGTACTACAATGAGCAGTTCTTC. Its protein product is CASSISGGYYNEQFF.

V usage is TRBV28 and J usage is TRBJ1-1; 8 bases line up with TRBD1. The CDR3 extends over 13 amino acids. CDR1 MDHEN and CDR2 SYDVKM come from the germline V gene. V dropped 3 bases and J dropped 11; count of bases not matched to a gene: 8. The CDR3 DNA follows: TGTGCCAGCAGTTTTCCCGGACAGGGTAGGGCTTTCTTT. Protein sequence: CASSFPGQGRAFF.

V usage is TRBV5-1 and J usage is TRBJ1-2, with TRBD1 matching 10 bases. Germline lookup yields CDR1 SGHRS and CDR2 YFSETQ. The CDR3 totals 15 residues. The V and J ends lost 3 bases and 3 bases, in that order; junction bases with no gene match: 5. CDR3 in DNA: TGCGCCAGCAGCTCCGGGACAGGGGACGACTATGGCTACACCTTC. It specifies CASSSGTGDDYGYTF.

The rearrangement links TRBV25-1 to TRBJ2-5; 7 bases line up with TRBD1. This CDR3 spans 14 amino acids. Germline assignment: CDR1 MGHDK and CDR2 SYGVNS. V was clipped by 5 bases and J by 3 bases; unmatched bases: 6. CDR3 coding DNA: TGTGCCAGCAGTCTTCACGACAGGGAAGAGACCCAGTACTTC. Protein sequence: CASSLHDREETQYF.

In regard to this clone: At one end, the junction sequence differs from germline, possibly due to a read error. The gene calls are TRBV7-9 and TRBJ2-7; TRBD2 might be the D (5 bases). Germline CDR1 is SEHNR and CDR2 is FQNEAQ (reference sequence). The CDR3 runs 12 residues. For the CDR3, the DNA is TGTTCCAGCAGCCGGACGGGGAACGAGCAGTACTTC. Amino acid sequence: CSSSRTGNEQYF.

The V gene is TRBV27, the J gene TRBJ2-7; D possibly corresponds to TRBD1 (5 bases). Trimming removed 7 bases from V and 5 bases from J, with 24 bases in between. The germline CDR1 and CDR2 sequences are MNHEY and SMNVEV (reference sequence). There are 16 residues in the CDR3. CDR3 region: CASKIRGNGLFDEQYF. In DNA, the CDR3 is TGTGCCAGCAAAATTAGGGGCAATGGATTGTTTGACGAGCAGTACTTC.

The J gene is TRBJ1-5, the V gene TRBV7-2; D uncertain. V lost 4 bases to trimming and J lost 5 bases, with 24 bases between them. Germline CDR1 is SGHTA and CDR2 is FQGNSA. The CDR3 extends over 18 amino acids. This chain's CDR3 is CASSSIPGGLPTDQPQHF. CDR3 DNA sequence: TGTGCCAGCAGCTCCATCCCCGGAGGCCTCCCAACGGATCAGCCCCAGCATTTT.

The chain uses TRBV28 and TRBJ2-1, with TRBD2 matching over 12 bases. Losses at the gene ends were 6 bases for V and 2 bases for J; bases not matched to a gene: 5. The CDR3 totals 16 residues. CDR1 is MDHEN and CDR2 is SYDVKM in the germline V gene. The CDR3 DNA sequence: TGTGCCAGCAGGGAGACTAGCGGGAGAGCCTACAATGAGCAGTTCTTC. Its translation: CASRETSGRAYNEQFF.

This chain connects TRBV18 to TRBJ2-7, with D perhaps matching TRBD1 (5 bases). V lost 2 bases to trimming and J lost 0 bases, with 5 bases between them. Germline loops: CDR1 KGHSH, CDR2 LQKENI. CDR3 length: 13 residues. The CDR3: CASSPGASYEQYF. In DNA, the CDR3 is TGTGCCAGCTCACCAGGGGCCTCCTACGAGCAGTACTTC. Full variable domain (outside the CDR3, taken from reference TRBV18 and TRBJ2-7): NAGVMQNPRHLVRRRGQEARLRCSPMKGHSHVYWYRQLPEEGLKFMVYLQKENIIDESGMPKERFSAEFPKEGPSILRIQQVVRGDSAAYFCASSPGASYEQYFGPGTRLTVT.

This sequence joins TRBV6-1 and TRBJ2-2; D gene ambiguous. This CDR3 is built from 15 residues. Germline V CDR1 and CDR2: MNHNS, SASEGT. V lost 4 bases and J lost 5, with 14 bases in between. CDR3 region: CASSGLNLGTGELFF. DNA of the CDR3: TGTGCCAGCAGTGGCCTTAACCTCGGGACCGGGGAGCTGTTTTTT.

This clone was counted a few times. The rearrangement uses TRBV30 and TRBJ1-1, with unresolved D. V shed 2 bases and J shed 4 bases, with 11 bases lying between them. The CDR3 consists of 13 residues. The germline CDR1 and CDR2 sequences are GTSNPN and SVGIG (reference sequence). CDR3 nucleotides: TGTGCCTGGAGTTATCGGGTGATCACTGAAGCTTTCTTT. It yields the protein CAWSYRVITEAFF.

This clone was detected a few times. This chain joins TRBV30 and TRBJ2-1, with D perhaps TRBD2 (5 bases). This CDR3 has 11 residues. Trimming removed 5 bases at V and 10 bases at J, with 12 bases between. Germline lookup yields CDR1 GTSNPN and CDR2 SVGIG (reference sequence). The CDR3 DNA reads TGTGCCTGGGCTATTCGACTAGAGCAGTTCTTC. This codes for CAWAIRLEQFF.